This T cell receptor (beta chain) originates from a study of shared clonotypes between healthy human individuals (TCRdb year 2020). At the level of the whole study: A couple of women and a few men aged 18 to 49 years were included in the cohort. For each donor, CD4 naive and CD4 memory were each given three plates, CD8 naive was given two plates, and CD8 memory was given one plate. To estimate repertoire size and how much clonotype sharing occurs between individuals, the study deeply sequenced the blood TCR repertoires of roughly 5 healthy adults. To increase sequencing depth and limit assay-specific biases, TCR repertoire library preparation and sequencing were carried out by different laboratories using diverse techniques. Each donor's leukapheresis produced roughly between roughly 0.9 and 9 billion PBMCs.

Donors were healthy HIV-negative adults with no recently reported acute infections or vaccinations. Only Caucasian adults living in Nashville, Tennessee, USA were represented among the donors. CD4+ T cells were enriched by magnetic negative selection, after which naive cells were positively selected on CD45RA and the negative fraction was taken as the memory subset. Blood was obtained by leukapheresis, after which PBMCs were separated by Ficoll-Histopaque density gradient centrifugation and cryopreserved in liquid nitrogen vapor phase. Analytical flow cytometry was used to check the purity and quantity of every magnetically sorted T cell population. Each sorted fraction had its genomic DNA isolated and then quantified by UV absorbance on a Nanodrop 2000c. TCR CDR3 regions were amplified from genomic DNA by multiplex PCR using the deep immunoSEQ assay. Extracted genomic DNA from each cell subset was spread evenly across all wells of several immunoSEQ 96-well plates, with each plate serving as a replicate. For sorted subsets, approximately 190 ng genomic DNA, equal to about 30,000 T cell genomes, was loaded into each replicate PCR. The purified libraries were quantified using a Qubit 3.0 fluorometer, sized with a Bioanalyzer 2100, and then quantified again using the KAPA Library Quantification kit. Every immunoSEQ 96-well plate was sequenced on a dedicated single-read 150-cycle Illumina NextSeq 550 flow cell. Under the source paper's analysis protocol: The immunoSEQ output contained only junctional sequences without quality scores, so filtering could not match that applied to full-length reads. Sequences were annotated with PyIR, a Python wrapper for IgBLAST v1.9, and V/J genes and CDR3 were assigned using IMGT germline references. Reads were removed for weak V/J assignments (E-value above 1e-6), missing CDR3, stop codons, out-of-frame junctions, or ambiguous translated residues. V3J clonotypes were defined as sequences sharing an identical inferred V gene, J gene, and CDR3 amino acid sequence. Percentage overlap between repertoires was calculated by dividing the number of shared unique clonotypes by the size of the smaller repertoire. Richness of each repertoire was evaluated using RTK rarefaction, the Chao1 estimator, and Recon v2.1 estimates of unobserved clonotypes. For all TCRbeta clonotypes obtained by the gDNA method from a few donors, generation probabilities were computed with OLGA. TCRdb stores this immuneACCESS table with in-frame sequences only. Part of the clones is absent; in the studies checked, under half of the shortfall reflects unresolved V genes, and no reason is known for the rest. The DNA gave D and trimming, while V, J and clone size come from that table. A total of about a million clones appear in this sample, under 80% of them only once. Jointly, the top ten make up approximately 1.5% of the sample.

General conclusions and limits of the study: Even with the large sequencing depth, rarefaction of the sorted-subset datasets indicated that sequencing was incomplete. Sampling was restricted to blood, and TCR repertoires in tissue are likely to differ from TCR repertoires in blood. Clonotypes shared by all four sorted-subset donors showed higher generation probabilities than non-shared clonotypes. Naive subsets generally had larger estimated clonotype richness than memory subsets did. When a handful of donors were compared, the shared fraction of clonotypes was 5% to 6.5% for naive CD4, 3% to 4% for naive CD8, more than 2% for memory CD4, and around 0.37% for memory CD8. Pairwise subsampling led to the expectation that sequencing depth would affect the degree of clonotype sharing among donors. Because the study included only a small number of donors, the genetic and exposure-history diversity represented was limited.

From a lookup of the germline V gene, CDR1 and CDR2 are SGHTA and FQGNSA. From the cysteine up to the phenylalanine, the CDR3 has a length of 14 residues. Just the 42-base CDR3 DNA is kept, in frame starting at base 1. Unmatched junction bases come to 4, with V trimmed by 6 bases and J by 1 base. On this clone itself: Its cognate antigen has yet to be identified. There are no base qualities to consult, and no much larger clone falls within one base.

The sequence is built from TRBV7-2 and TRBJ2-5; 8 bases in the middle match TRBD2. This clonotype was obtained from a man aged 18 to 29 in good health. Specimen: memory CD4+ T cells sorted from blood. The sample's cell subset or site label, decoded: CD45RA-negative fraction. CDR3 reads: CASSPSGSQETQYF. The nucleotides read TGTGCCAGCAGTCCGAGCGGGAGCCAAGAGACCCAGTACTTC.